The 17 T cell receptor beta chains in this list originate from one sample, sequenced in a study of blood T cell repertoires in COVID-19. Method: immunoSEQ multiplex PCR; TCRdb's copy keeps in-frame clones and lacks some. Of 100,000 or so clones in the sample, 91% were seen once. Sequencing input: peripheral blood. These receptors were taken from a young man with acute or convalescent COVID-19.

The chain joins TRBV5-6 to TRBJ1-2; the D gene is possibly TRBD1 (6 bases). The CDR3 covers 14 residues. Per germline, CDR1 SGHDT and CDR2 YYEEEE. V was cut by 0 bases and J by 4 bases, with 10 bases left in between. In DNA form, the CDR3 reads TGTGCCAGCAGCTTGGATGGGACAAGCTATGGCTACACCTTC. Translating it yields CASSLDGTSYGYTF.

This chain uses TRBV6-5 with TRBJ1-1; D not certain. V lost 6 bases and J 0 bases, leaving 8 bases between the germline ends. This CDR3 contains 13 residues. Germline CDR1 and CDR2: MNHEY and SVGAGI. CDR3 sequence reads: CASSRYMNTEAFF. CDR3 in DNA: TGTGCCAGCAGCCGTTATATGAACACTGAAGCTTTCTTT.

This clone occurred once. The chain links TRBV2 to TRBJ2-3; 8 bases line up with TRBD2. The germline gives CDR1 SNHLY, CDR2 FYNNEI. The V gene end was trimmed by 6 bases and the J gene end by 2 bases; junction bases not matched to a gene: 4. The CDR3 consists of 14 residues. Here the CDR3 reads CASRLAGTTDTQYF. DNA of the CDR3: TGTGCCAGCAGGTTAGCGGGAACCACAGATACGCAGTATTTT. Together with reference TRBV2 and TRBJ2-3, the CDR3 gives the full variable domain: EPEVTQTPSHQVTQMGQEVILRCVPISNHLYFYWYRQILGQKVEFLVSFYNNEISEKSEIFDDQFSVERPDGSNFTLKIRSTKLEDSAMYFCASRLAGTTDTQYFGPGTRLTVL.

The rearrangement links TRBV6-5 to TRBJ1-2; 8 positions agree with TRBD1. The CDR3 is made up of 13 amino acids. The V segment lost 6 bases and the J segment 4 bases; nucleotides outside the gene matches: 4. Germline V lookup: CDR1 MNHEY, CDR2 SVGAGI. The chain's CDR3 is CASRTGEAYGYTF. CDR3 sequence (DNA): TGTGCCAGCAGGACAGGGGAGGCCTATGGCTACACCTTC.

The genes are TRBV24-1 and TRBJ1-2, with TRBD1 matching over 7 bases. V dropped 3 bases and J dropped 5; count of bases not matched to a gene: 8. The CDR3 extends over 15 amino acids. Germline V lookup: CDR1 KGHDR, CDR2 SFDVKD. In DNA, the CDR3 is TGTGCCACCAGTGATCCCCGGACAGGCCCATATGGCTACACCTTC. It encodes CATSDPRTGPYGYTF.

The J gene is TRBJ2-5, the V gene TRBV6-6; TRBD2 agrees at 9 bases. The junction had 7 bases not matched to a gene; V was cut back by 6 bases and J by 2 bases. The CDR3 has 15 amino acids. From germline, CDR1 is MNHNY and CDR2 SVGAGI (reference sequence). The CDR3 bases are TGTGCCAGCAGGGCCAGGGCGGGAGGGCAAGAGACCCAGTACTTC. Protein product: CASRARAGGQETQYF.

The chain employs TRBV4-1 and TRBJ2-5, with D possibly matching TRBD2 (6 bases). This CDR3 is 16 amino acids long. Germline CDR1 and CDR2: MGHRA and YSYEKL. The V end was cut by 1 base, the J end by 2 bases, with 14 bases between. CDR3 sequence (DNA): TGCGCCAGCAGCCAAGGGGACTCGGGGTTTCAAGAGACCCAGTACTTC. Translation gives CASSQGDSGFQETQYF.

The rearrangement links TRBV24-1 to TRBJ1-2; 8 bases line up with TRBD1. Germline assignment: CDR1 KGHDR and CDR2 SFDVKD. The CDR3 runs 13 residues. With 4 bases clipped from V and 6 bases from J, the junction kept 3 bases outside the gene matches. CDR3 sequence (DNA): TGTGCCACCAGTGACTGGACAGGGCATGGCTACACCTTC. This codes for CATSDWTGHGYTF.

The table lists this clone with a few counts. The chain joins TRBV30 to TRBJ2-2; 8 bases are a match to TRBD1. Per germline, CDR1 GTSNPN and CDR2 SVGIG (reference sequence). The J segment lost 5 bases and the V segment lost 1 base, leaving 6 bases of the junction unmatched. The CDR3 has 15 residues. CDR3 DNA: TGTGCCTGGAGTGACCCGGACAGGGAGACCGGGGAGCTGTTTTTT. Amino acid sequence: CAWSDPDRETGELFF.

This clone was counted once. The chain has TRBV5-5 and TRBJ2-7, with TRBD2 matching over 9 bases. J gave up 3 bases and V 0 bases, and 7 bases lay outside the gene matches. CDR1 and CDR2 (germline): SGHKS, YYEKEE (reference sequence). CDR3 length equals 16 residues. This CDR3 is CASSLAPASGNYEQYF. The CDR3 region has the DNA TGTGCCAGCAGCTTGGCCCCAGCTAGCGGGAACTACGAGCAGTACTTC.

This chain connects TRBV6-4 to TRBJ1-5; tentatively, D is TRBD1 (5 bases). The length of the CDR3 is 16 residues. Germline V gene sequence: CDR1 MRHNA, CDR2 SNTAGT. Trimming cost V 5 bases and J 3 bases, with 17 bases left between them. The CDR3 sequence: CASSCGVEGNNQPQHF. CDR3 DNA: TGTGCCAGCAGTTGCGGGGTAGAGGGGAACAATCAGCCCCAGCATTTT.

The chain has TRBV3-1 (or the pseudogene TRBV3-2) and TRBJ2-1; tentative D call: TRBD1 (6 bases). The CDR3 is made up of 14 amino acids. V was pared by 4 bases and J by 4 bases, with 11 bases between. Germline-derived CDR1 and CDR2 are LGHDT and YNNKEL (reference sequence). The CDR3 loop reads CASSPGQYYNEQFF. The CDR3 bases are TGTGCCAGCAGCCCCGGACAGTATTACAATGAGCAGTTCTTC.

J is TRBJ2-7 and V is TRBV12-5, with D possibly being TRBD2 (6 bases). Trimming pared 8 bases from V and 3 bases from J, leaving 17 bases between. The CDR3 spans 14 residues. CDR1 is LGHNT, CDR2 FRNRAP, per germline. CDR3 sequence: CASRSAGTFYEQYF. The CDR3 DNA follows: TGTGCTAGTCGCTCCGCCGGGACTTTCTACGAGCAGTACTTC.

A remark on this clone: At one boundary the junction diverges from the germline segment, which might be a read error. The chain couples TRBV2 to TRBJ1-5; no definite D call. Looked up from germline, CDR1 is SNHLY and CDR2 is FYNNEI. This CDR3 region has 14 residues. The CDR3 here is CASSPANSDQPQHF. Written as DNA, the CDR3 is TGTGCCAGCAGCCCCGCCAATAGCGATCAGCCCCAGCATTTT.

This clone was recorded only once. The rearrangement links TRBV19 to TRBJ1-4, with D unclear. CDR1 LNHDA and CDR2 SQIVND come from the germline V gene (reference sequence). The CDR3 totals 13 residues. Trimming shortened V by 7 bases and J by 5 bases, and 11 bases separated the two germline ends. CDR3 protein: CASTGSPNEKLFF. Here the CDR3 DNA reads TGTGCCAGTACGGGGAGCCCGAATGAAAAACTGTTTTTT.

The genes are TRBV20-1 and TRBJ2-7; 10 nucleotides match TRBD2. This CDR3 contains 14 residues. Germline trimming cut 3 bases from V and 5 bases from J; bases unmatched to any gene: 7. Per the germline V gene, CDR1 is DFQATT and CDR2 is SNEGSKA (reference sequence). CDR3 in amino acids: CSASNKRGGDEQYF. CDR3 nucleotides: TGCAGTGCTAGTAACAAGCGGGGGGGCGACGAGCAGTACTTC.

With respect to this clone: Other DNA sequences from this sample encode an identical CDR3 as well. The J gene is TRBJ1-2, the V gene TRBV6-1; D perhaps matches TRBD1 (6 bases). CDR3 size: 14 residues. V shed 0 bases and J shed 4 bases, with 9 bases lying between them. Germline CDR1 is MNHNS and CDR2 is SASEGT. This CDR3 reads CASSEAGRGYGYTF. Written as DNA, the CDR3 is TGTGCCAGCAGTGAAGCGGGCAGGGGCTATGGCTACACCTTC.